One and the same sample provided the 25 T cell receptor beta chains below, sequenced in a study of blood T cell repertoires in COVID-19. TCRdb's copy holds only in-frame clones and misses some; the assay was immunoSEQ multiplex PCR. The top ten hold roughly 5.2% of the sample, which has fewer than 350,000 clones, 89% seen once. The sample was PBMCs or T cells enriched from blood (not recorded which). The receptors here all came from a man aged 55-75 years who had recovered from COVID-19.

This clone was recorded a few times. This chain connects TRBV10-2 to TRBJ1-5; 8 bases map to TRBD1. J lost 7 bases, V lost 7 bases, and 3 bases had no gene match. This CDR3 is built from 12 residues. The V gene's germline CDR1 is WSHSY and CDR2 SAAADI. The DNA of the CDR3 is TGCGCCAGCAATGGACAGGGCCAGCCCCAGCATTTT. Translating gives CASNGQGQPQHF.

The V gene is TRBV3-1 (or the pseudogene TRBV3-2), the J gene TRBJ1-5; 7 nucleotides agree with TRBD1. Germline V lookup: CDR1 LGHDT, CDR2 YNNKEL (reference sequence). The V gene end was trimmed by 2 bases and the J gene end by 3 bases; junction bases not matched to a gene: 7. The CDR3 sequence is 16 residues long. The CDR3 DNA is TGTGCCAGCAGCCAATCAGGGACAGCGGACAATCAGCCCCAGCATTTT. Protein sequence: CASSQSGTADNQPQHF.

V and J are TRBV28 and TRBJ2-7; TRBD2 matches 11 bases. The CDR3 has 15 amino acids. CDR1 MDHEN and CDR2 SYDVKM come from the germline V gene. J gave up 3 bases and V 7 bases, and 8 bases lay outside the gene matches. CDR3 DNA sequence: TGTGCCAGCACCTTTAGCGGGAGGGCTAGCTACGAGCAGTACTTC. This encodes CASTFSGRASYEQYF.

The chain links TRBV5-1 to TRBJ2-2; TRBD1 agrees at 8 bases. CDR1 is SGHRS, CDR2 YFSETQ, per germline. The trim removed 7 bases at V and 7 bases at J, leaving 12 bases unmatched. The CDR3 length is 15 residues. Written as DNA, the CDR3 is TGCGCCAGCGCAACTCCAGGGGGCGTTAGCGGGGAGCTGTTTTTT. Its protein product is CASATPGGVSGELFF.

The rearrangement links TRBV18 to TRBJ1-1; 10 positions agree with TRBD1. This CDR3 is built from 15 residues. CDR1 and CDR2 from the germline V gene are KGHSH and LQKENI. V shed 6 bases and J 5 bases; nucleotides not matched to a gene: 9. For the CDR3, the DNA is TGTGCCAGCTCCCCTAGACAGGGGGCAGGAACTGAAGCTTTCTTT. Encoded protein: CASSPRQGAGTEAFF.

The genes are TRBV7-8 and TRBJ2-7; 9 nucleotides match TRBD1. V dropped 5 bases and J dropped 3; count of bases not matched to a gene: 5. The CDR3 consists of 14 residues. CDR1 SGHVS and CDR2 FQNEAQ come from the germline V gene. This CDR3 reads CASSLDRGFYEQYF. The CDR3 DNA is TGTGCCAGCAGCCTGGACAGGGGCTTCTACGAGCAGTACTTC.

The chain couples TRBV7-2 to TRBJ2-2; the D gene is possibly TRBD2 (5 bases). CDR1 is SGHTA and CDR2 is FQGNSA in the germline V gene. The V and J ends lost 8 bases and 0 bases respectively, with 16 bases between them. This CDR3 contains 16 residues. The CDR3 sequence: CASGLAGRSNTGELFF. In DNA form, the CDR3 reads TGTGCCAGCGGTCTAGCTGGACGCTCGAACACCGGGGAGCTGTTTTTT.

CDR3 DNA sequence: TGTGCCAGCAGCCTAGGGACAGGGGTCCAAGAGACCCAGTACTTC. Its protein product is CASSLGTGVQETQYF. This chain uses TRBV5-4 with TRBJ2-5; 10 nucleotides agree with TRBD1. This CDR3 spans 15 amino acids. Germline V gives CDR1 SGHNT, CDR2 YYREEE (reference sequence). V lost 4 bases and J lost 1; bases outside the gene matches: 4.

This rearrangement joins TRBV20-1 to TRBJ2-7, with a tentative D call TRBD2 (5 bases). Germline assignment: CDR1 DFQATT and CDR2 SNEGSKA (reference sequence). Trimming shortened V by 3 bases and J by 2 bases, and 17 bases separated the two germline ends. The CDR3 runs 15 residues. In nucleotides, the CDR3 is TGCAGTGCTAGTTCCCCTCTGCGGGCCACCTACGAGCAGTACTTC. It codes for CSASSPLRATYEQYF.

V gene TRBV9 combines with J gene TRBJ2-7; D might be TRBD1 (6 bases). The V end lost 4 bases, the J end lost 7 bases, and 15 bases lay between the germline ends. Germline V gives CDR1 SGDLS, CDR2 YYNGEE. The CDR3 length is 13 residues. The CDR3 nucleotides are TGTGCCAGCAGCAAACAGGGCACTCATGAGCAGTACTTC. It is translated as CASSKQGTHEQYF.

The chain is built from TRBV3-1 (or the pseudogene TRBV3-2) and TRBJ2-3, with TRBD2 matching over 12 bases. Germline V gene sequence: CDR1 LGHDT, CDR2 YNNKEL (reference sequence). V shed 4 bases, J shed 0 bases, and the junction held 8 bases outside the gene matches. CDR3 length: 18 residues. In DNA form, the CDR3 reads TGTGCCAGCAGCCTCCTGGGACTAGCGGGCGGGAGCACAGATACGCAGTATTTT. Protein product: CASSLLGLAGGSTDTQYF.

This sequence joins TRBV7-3 and TRBJ2-1; TRBD2 aligns across 9 bases. The germline V gene has CDR1 SGHTA and CDR2 FQGTGA. The CDR3 contains 13 residues. V lost 4 bases and J lost 7; bases outside the gene matches: 2. The CDR3: CASSWTSANEQFF. The CDR3 nucleotides read TGTGCCAGCAGCTGGACTAGCGCAAATGAGCAGTTCTTC.

V and J are TRBV7-9 and TRBJ2-3; 12 nucleotides line up with TRBD2. CDR1 is SEHNR and CDR2 is FQNEAQ in the germline V gene (reference sequence). There are 15 residues in the CDR3. With V trimmed by 10 bases and J by 0 bases, 5 bases remained unmatched. The CDR3 DNA reads TGTGCCACCCAGACTAGCGGGAGAAGCACAGATACGCAGTATTTT. This codes for CATQTSGRSTDTQYF.

V gene TRBV28 combines with J gene TRBJ1-2, with a tentative D call TRBD1 (6 bases). V lost 6 bases, J lost 2 bases, and 10 bases lay in between. CDR3 length equals 13 residues. The germline V gene has CDR1 MDHEN and CDR2 SYDVKM. CDR3 amino acids: CASRGQINYGYTF. The DNA of the CDR3 is TGTGCCAGCAGGGGACAAATAAACTATGGCTACACCTTC.

The chain employs TRBV4-2 and TRBJ2-1; 7 nucleotides align to TRBD1. The CDR3 has 15 residues. Germline V CDR1 and CDR2: LGHNA, YNFKEQ. With V trimmed by 3 bases and J by 5 bases, 7 bases remained unmatched. This CDR3 is CASSHPGQEDNEQFF. The CDR3 DNA reads TGTGCCAGCAGCCACCCCGGACAGGAAGACAATGAGCAGTTCTTC.

This rearrangement joins TRBV9 to TRBJ2-7; TRBD1 matches at 9 bases. This CDR3 spans 15 amino acids. Per germline, CDR1 SGDLS and CDR2 YYNGEE. Trimming removed 1 base from V and 4 bases from J; junction bases left unmatched: 6. CDR3 in amino acids: CASSVSWDRVYEQYF. CDR3 in DNA: TGTGCCAGCAGCGTATCCTGGGACAGGGTGTACGAGCAGTACTTC.

In this sample, this clone turned up a few times. The V and J genes are TRBV5-1 and TRBJ2-7; 7 bases line up with TRBD2. This CDR3 contains 12 residues. J was trimmed by 3 bases and V by 7 bases; bases with no gene match: 4. Looked up from germline, CDR1 is SGHRS and CDR2 is YFSETQ. The CDR3 bases are TGCGCCAGCGGGGGGGTCGGCTACGAGCAGTACTTC. Protein sequence: CASGGVGYEQYF.

The V call is TRBV5-4, the J call TRBJ2-7; 15 bases line up with TRBD2. Trimming at V came to 4 bases and at J to 1 base, leaving 3 bases not matched to a gene. CDR3 length: 16 amino acids. Germline V gene data show CDR1 as SGHNT and CDR2 as YYREEE (reference sequence). The CDR3 region is CASSPGLAGGSYEQYF. The CDR3 DNA follows: TGTGCCAGCAGCCCCGGACTAGCGGGAGGGTCCTACGAGCAGTACTTC.

This sequence joins TRBV7-8 and TRBJ2-7, with 12 bases matching TRBD2. The V segment lost 5 bases and the J segment 3 bases; nucleotides outside the gene matches: 5. This CDR3 spans 15 amino acids. Germline V gene lookup returns CDR1 SGHVS and CDR2 FQNEAQ. This CDR3 is CASSLGLAGNYEQYF. The CDR3 DNA follows: TGTGCCAGCAGCCTTGGACTAGCGGGGAACTACGAGCAGTACTTC.

J is TRBJ2-1 and V is TRBV5-4; 11 bases align to TRBD1. Germline V CDR1 and CDR2: SGHNT, YYREEE (reference sequence). V lost 5 bases to trimming and J lost 6 bases; unmatched junction nucleotides: 7. This CDR3 region has 15 residues. For the CDR3, the DNA is TGTGCCAGCAGATCGGGGACAGGGGGTTTCAATGAGCAGTTCTTC. It specifies CASRSGTGGFNEQFF.

V gene TRBV5-1 combines with J gene TRBJ1-2, with TRBD1 matching 12 bases. V lost 4 bases, J lost 8 bases, and 15 bases stayed unmatched. The germline V gene encodes CDR1 SGHRS and CDR2 YFSETQ. CDR3 size: 17 residues. The CDR3 nucleotides read TGCGCCAGCAGCGTGGAGGGACAGGGGGCTTCCTCGGGAGGCTACACCTTC. It codes for CASSVEGQGASSGGYTF.

This rearrangement joins TRBV7-2 to TRBJ2-2, with 14 bases that match TRBD2. With 0 bases clipped from V and 5 bases from J, the junction kept 2 bases outside the gene matches. The CDR3 runs 17 residues. CDR1 is SGHTA and CDR2 is FQGNSA in the germline V gene. This CDR3 is CASSLATSGRGTGELFF. The CDR3 DNA is TGTGCCAGCAGCTTAGCGACTAGCGGGAGGGGTACCGGGGAGCTGTTTTTT.

J is TRBJ2-3 and V is TRBV5-3; TRBD2 matches at 10 bases. TRBV5-3 is an ORF, and what it does is uncertain. Trimming took 5 bases from V and 0 from J; bases not matched to a gene: 18. This CDR3 comprises 20 residues. Here the CDR3 reads CARSTRGASGRPESTDTQYF. The CDR3 nucleotides are TGTGCCAGAAGTACCCGCGGGGCTAGCGGGAGACCGGAAAGCACAGATACGCAGTATTTT.

The chain couples TRBV10-3 to TRBJ2-3, with TRBD2 matching over 7 bases. The germline CDR1 and CDR2 sequences are ENHRY and SYGVKD. This CDR3 is built from 14 residues. J lost 1 base, V lost 8 bases, and 6 bases had no gene match. CDR3 bases: TGTGCCATCGGGGGAAGCGGGGGCACAGATACGCAGTATTTT. It specifies CAIGGSGGTDTQYF.

The chain is built from TRBV10-3 and TRBJ2-3; the match to TRBD2 covers 9 bases. CDR1 and CDR2 from the germline V gene are ENHRY and SYGVKD. The CDR3 has 16 residues. With V trimmed by 3 bases and J by 4 bases, 8 bases remained unmatched. CDR3 sequence reads: CAISESRAGGADTQYF. The CDR3 DNA follows: TGTGCCATCAGTGAAAGTCGGGCGGGAGGGGCAGATACGCAGTATTTT.